This TCR beta chain was retrieved from a study of T cell clones after liver transplantation. As to this clone: An end of the junction does not agree with germline; a read error may underlie this.

TCRdb's table, derived via immunoSEQ multiplex PCR, lists solely in-frame clones and lacks some. The data contain about 21,000 clones, roughly 92% of them singletons. This CDR3 spans 10 amino acids. Germline CDR1 and CDR2: MNHEY and SVGAGI. The rearrangement joins TRBV6-5 to TRBJ1-1; D is perhaps TRBD1 (6 bases). The sequencing here drew on CD8+ T cells from blood, taken approximately 26 months after liver transplant. This receptor was obtained from a human patient who received a liver transplant. The T cells may come from the graft donor. CDR3 nucleotides: TGTGCCAGCAGTGTCTCTCGACAGGTCTTT. Translation gives CASSVSRQVF.